This T cell receptor (beta chain) was identified in a study of blood T cell repertoires in COVID-19. As for the study in general: Samples came from the United States, Italy and Spain, spanning acute and convalescent COVID-19.

The CDR3 has 17 residues. CDR1 MGHRA and CDR2 YSYEKL come from the germline V gene. Unmatched junction bases numbered 9, after V lost 3 bases and J lost 3 bases. The assay was immunoSEQ multiplex PCR, and TCRdb's table has in-frame clones only and misses some. The data contain 130,000 to 150,000 clones, less than 90% of them singletons. The chain recombines TRBV4-1 with TRBJ2-2, with 8 bases aligning to TRBD1. The TCR originated in a man in his forties with acute COVID-19. Sequenced input: PBMCs or T cells enriched from blood (not recorded which). The CDR3, as DNA: TGCGCCAGCAGCCATTCAATGGGACAGGCCGACACCGGGGAGCTGTTTTTT. Translating gives CASSHSMGQADTGELFF.